This T cell receptor (beta chain) was found in a study of blood T cell repertoires in COVID-19. Across the whole study: Both acute and convalescent COVID-19 samples were obtained from the United States, Italy and Spain. The analysed material was cDNA or gDNA that came from T cells, B-cell-depleted T cells, or PBMCs.

Study processing details: Estimation of nucleated cell counts was performed using reference gene primer amplification. The assay was immunoSEQ multiplex PCR, and TCRdb's table has in-frame clones only and misses some. V and J calls plus clone size are reproduced from that table; the DNA served to infer D and trimming. The data show around 110,000 clones, 83% seen once. The CDR3 runs 15 residues. Germline values: CDR1 MNHEY, CDR2 SVGEGT. V was clipped by 4 bases and J by 4 bases; unmatched bases: 8. Sequencing was carried out using peripheral blood. The V call is TRBV6-2 or TRBV6-3, the J call TRBJ1-2; 8 bases map to TRBD1. The receptor was isolated from a man aged 25 to 45 with acute or convalescent COVID-19. This chain's CDR3 is CASSLDRGLLYGYTF. The CDR3 DNA reads as TGTGCCAGCAGTTTAGACAGGGGCCTTCTCTATGGCTACACCTTC.